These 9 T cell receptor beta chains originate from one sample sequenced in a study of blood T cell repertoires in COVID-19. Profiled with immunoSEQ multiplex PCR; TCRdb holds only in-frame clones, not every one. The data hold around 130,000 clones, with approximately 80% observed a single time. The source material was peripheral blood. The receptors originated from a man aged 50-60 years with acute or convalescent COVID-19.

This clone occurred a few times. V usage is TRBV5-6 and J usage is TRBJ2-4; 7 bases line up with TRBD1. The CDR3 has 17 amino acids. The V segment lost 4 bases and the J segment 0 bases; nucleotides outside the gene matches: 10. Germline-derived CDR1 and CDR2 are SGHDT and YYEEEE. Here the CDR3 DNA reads TGTGCCAGCAGCCAGGGGACAGCCAAAGAAGCCAAAAACATTCAGTACTTC. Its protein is CASSQGTAKEAKNIQYF.

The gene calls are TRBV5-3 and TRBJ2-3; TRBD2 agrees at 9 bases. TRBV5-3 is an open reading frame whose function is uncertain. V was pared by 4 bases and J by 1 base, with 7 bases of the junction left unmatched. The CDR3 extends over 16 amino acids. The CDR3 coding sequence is TGTGCCAGAAGCCGCCTAGAGCGGGGGGGCACAGATACGCAGTATTTT. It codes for CARSRLERGGTDTQYF.

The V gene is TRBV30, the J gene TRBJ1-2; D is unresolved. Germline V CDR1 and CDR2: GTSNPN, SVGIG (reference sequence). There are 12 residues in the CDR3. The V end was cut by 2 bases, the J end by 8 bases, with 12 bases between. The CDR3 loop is CAWSLLAEGYTF. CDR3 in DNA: TGTGCCTGGAGTTTGCTAGCGGAGGGCTACACCTTC.

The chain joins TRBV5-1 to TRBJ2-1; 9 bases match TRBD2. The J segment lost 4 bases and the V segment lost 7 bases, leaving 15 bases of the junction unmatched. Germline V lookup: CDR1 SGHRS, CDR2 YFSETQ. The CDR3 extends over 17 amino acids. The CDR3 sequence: CASAPTSGASGYNEQFF. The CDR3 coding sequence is TGCGCCAGCGCTCCGACTAGCGGAGCCTCTGGATACAATGAGCAGTTCTTC.

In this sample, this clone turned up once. The chain's CDR3 is CASSPGGVGNTIYF. Written as DNA, the CDR3 is TGTGCCAGCAGCCCCGGGGGGGTGGGAAACACCATATATTTT. The gene calls are TRBV6-5 and TRBJ1-3; D perhaps matches TRBD1 (5 bases). V lost 6 bases to trimming and J lost 4 bases, with 13 bases between them. The CDR3 has 14 residues. Germline CDR1 reads MNHEY; CDR2 reads SVGAGI.

CDR3 nucleotides: TGCGCCAGCAGCTCCCCAGACAGGGAGACTGAAGCTTTCTTT. Its translation: CASSSPDRETEAFF. The rearrangement joins TRBV5-1 to TRBJ1-1, with TRBD1 matching over 7 bases. With V trimmed by 3 bases and J by 5 bases, 7 bases remained unmatched. Germline CDR1 and CDR2: SGHRS and YFSETQ. This CDR3 contains 14 residues.

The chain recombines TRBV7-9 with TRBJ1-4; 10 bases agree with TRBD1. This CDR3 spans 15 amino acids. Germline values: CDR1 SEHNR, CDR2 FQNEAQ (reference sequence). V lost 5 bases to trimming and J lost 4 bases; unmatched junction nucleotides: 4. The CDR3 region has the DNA TGTGCCAGCAGCCTAGGGGACAGGGGTAATGAAAAACTGTTTTTT. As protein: CASSLGDRGNEKLFF.

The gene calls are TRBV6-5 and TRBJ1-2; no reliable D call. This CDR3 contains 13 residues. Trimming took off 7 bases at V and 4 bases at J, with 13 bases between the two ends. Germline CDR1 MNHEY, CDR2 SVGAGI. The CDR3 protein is CASTSLGSYGYTF. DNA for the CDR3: TGTGCCAGCACCTCACTGGGGAGCTATGGCTACACCTTC.

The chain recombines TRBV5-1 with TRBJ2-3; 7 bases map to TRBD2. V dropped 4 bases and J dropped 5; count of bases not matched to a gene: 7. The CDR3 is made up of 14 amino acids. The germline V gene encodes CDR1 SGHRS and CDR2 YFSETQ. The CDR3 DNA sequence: TGCGCCAGCAGCCCCCTGGCTAGCGGAGATACGCAGTATTTT. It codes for CASSPLASGDTQYF.